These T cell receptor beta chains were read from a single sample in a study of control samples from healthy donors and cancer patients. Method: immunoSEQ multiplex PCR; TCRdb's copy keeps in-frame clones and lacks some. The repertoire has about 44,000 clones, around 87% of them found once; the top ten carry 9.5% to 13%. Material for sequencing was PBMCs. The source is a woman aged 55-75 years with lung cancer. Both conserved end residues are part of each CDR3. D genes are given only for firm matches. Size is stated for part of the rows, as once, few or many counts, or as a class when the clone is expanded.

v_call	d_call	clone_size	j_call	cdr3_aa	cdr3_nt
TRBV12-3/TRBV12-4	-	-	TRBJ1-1	CASSLWGSSEAFF	TGTGCCAGCAGTCTCTGGGGGTCTTCTGAAGCTTTCTTT
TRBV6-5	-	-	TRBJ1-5	CASSFQGQPQHF	TGTGCCAGCAGTTTCCAGGGGCAGCCCCAGCATTTT
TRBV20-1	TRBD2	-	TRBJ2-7	CSASSGLAGGQRYEQYF	TGCAGTGCTAGTTCGGGACTAGCGGGAGGGCAGAGATACGAGCAGTACTTC
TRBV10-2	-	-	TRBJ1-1	CASSEAYDGTEAFF	TGCGCCAGCAGTGAGGCTTATGACGGCACTGAAGCTTTCTTT
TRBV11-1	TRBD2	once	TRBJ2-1	CASSLSGGRATNEQFF	TGTGCCAGCAGCTTGTCGGGCGGGAGGGCCACCAATGAGCAGTTCTTC
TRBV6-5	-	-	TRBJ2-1	CASSYGGGQFF	TGTGCCAGCAGTTACGGGGGCGGGCAGTTCTTC
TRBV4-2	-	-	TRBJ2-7	CASSQGTTYEQYF	TGTGCCAGCAGCCAAGGGACTACCTACGAGCAGTACTTC
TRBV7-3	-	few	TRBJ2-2	CASSLLGTGELFF	TGTGCCAGCAGCTTATTAGGGACCGGGGAGCTGTTTTTT
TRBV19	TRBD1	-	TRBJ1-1	CASRDRETEAFF	TGTGCCAGTAGGGACAGGGAAACTGAAGCTTTCTTT
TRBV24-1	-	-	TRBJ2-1	CATSDPGRNEQFF	TGTGCCACCAGTGATCCGGGGAGGAATGAGCAGTTCTTC
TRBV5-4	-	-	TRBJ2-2	CASSLARRGRLTGELFF	TGTGCCAGCAGCTTGGCGAGGAGGGGACGGCTAACCGGGGAGCTGTTTTTT
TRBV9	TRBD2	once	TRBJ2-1	CASQAGLNNEQFF	TGTGCAAGCCAGGCGGGACTAAACAATGAGCAGTTCTTC
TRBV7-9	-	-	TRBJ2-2	CASSLGLARDTGELFF	TGTGCCAGCAGCTTAGGTCTAGCGCGAGACACCGGGGAGCTGTTTTTT
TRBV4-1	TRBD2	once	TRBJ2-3	CASSQEYSGSLDTQYF	TGCGCCAGCAGCCAAGAGTATAGCGGGAGTCTGGATACGCAGTATTTT
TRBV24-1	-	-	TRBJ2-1	CATSDSGTQNYNEQFF	TGTGCCACCAGTGATTCCGGGACTCAGAACTACAATGAGCAGTTCTTC
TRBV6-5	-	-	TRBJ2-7	CASKRGADPSYEQYF	TGTGCCAGCAAACGGGGGGCAGATCCCTCCTACGAGCAGTACTTC
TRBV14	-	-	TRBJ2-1	CASSLLSNSYNEQFF	TGTGCCAGCAGCCTCCTCAGTAACTCCTACAATGAGCAGTTCTTC
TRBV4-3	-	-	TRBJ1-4	CASSREGLATNEKLFF	TGCGCCAGCAGCCGAGAGGGCCTCGCAACTAATGAAAAACTGTTTTTT
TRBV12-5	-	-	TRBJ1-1	CASAKSSNMNTEAFF	TGTGCTAGTGCAAAATCTTCGAACATGAACACTGAAGCTTTCTTT
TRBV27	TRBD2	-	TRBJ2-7	CASSLLSSGHYEQYF	TGTGCCAGCAGTTTATTGTCTAGCGGGCACTACGAGCAGTACTTC
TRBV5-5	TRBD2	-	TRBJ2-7	CASSTGLAENRGQYF	TGTGCCAGCAGCACCGGACTAGCGGAGAATCGTGGGCAGTACTTC
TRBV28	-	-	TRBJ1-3	CVSSLGGRRDTIYF	TGTGTCAGCAGTTTGGGGGGGCGCCGGGACACCATATATTTT
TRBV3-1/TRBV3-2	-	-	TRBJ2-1	CASSQDRRGEQFF	TGTGCCAGCAGCCAAGACCGGCGGGGCGAGCAGTTCTTC
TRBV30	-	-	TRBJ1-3	CAWSDKGNTIYF	TGTGCCTGGAGTGATAAAGGGAACACCATATATTTT
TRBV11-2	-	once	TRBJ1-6	CASSLDNQSVDNSPLHF	TGTGCCAGCAGCTTAGATAATCAGTCTGTTGATAATTCACCCCTCCACTTT
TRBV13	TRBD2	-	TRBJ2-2	CASSGGLAGKGELFF	TGTGCCAGCAGCGGGGGACTAGCCGGGAAAGGGGAGCTGTTTTTT
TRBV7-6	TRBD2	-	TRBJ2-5	CASSLGLAGVETQYF	TGTGCCAGCAGCTTAGGCCTAGCGGGAGTTGAGACCCAGTACTTC
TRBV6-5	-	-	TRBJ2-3	CASRDSGTTDTQYF	TGTGCCAGCAGAGATTCCGGGACCACAGATACGCAGTATTTT
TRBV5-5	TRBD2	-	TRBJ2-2	CASSLGSGRASGELFF	TGTGCCAGCAGCTTGGGCAGCGGGAGGGCCTCCGGGGAGCTGTTTTTT
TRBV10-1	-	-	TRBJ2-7	CASSDGGTFYEQYF	TGCGCCAGCAGTGATGGCGGTACGTTCTACGAGCAGTACTTC
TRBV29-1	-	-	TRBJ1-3	CSVEGGAGNTIYF	TGCAGCGTTGAAGGGGGTGCTGGAAACACCATATATTTT
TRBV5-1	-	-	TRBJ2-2	CASSLAVILNTGELFF	TGCGCCAGCAGCTTGGCCGTGATCTTGAACACCGGGGAGCTGTTTTTT
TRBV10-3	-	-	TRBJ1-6	CAISETVNNSPLHF	TGTGCCATCAGTGAGACCGTTAATAATTCACCCCTCCACTTT
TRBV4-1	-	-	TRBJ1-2	CASSGLGPNYGYTF	TGCGCCAGCAGCGGCTTGGGACCGAACTATGGCTACACCTTC
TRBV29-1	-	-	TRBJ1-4	CSVGTDLNEKLFF	TGCAGCGTTGGGACAGACTTAAATGAAAAACTGTTTTTT
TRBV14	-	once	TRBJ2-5	CASSQDSIQETQYF	TGTGCCAGCAGCCAAGACTCTATCCAAGAGACCCAGTACTTC
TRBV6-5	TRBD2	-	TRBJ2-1	CASTMRLAGGNEQFF	TGTGCCAGCACCATGCGACTAGCGGGAGGCAATGAGCAGTTCTTC
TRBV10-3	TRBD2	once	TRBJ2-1	CAISASGGQGSDNEQFF	TGTGCCATCAGTGCAAGCGGGGGGCAGGGGAGCGACAATGAGCAGTTCTTC
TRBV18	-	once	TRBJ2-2	CASSPGQLNTGELFF	TGTGCCAGCTCACCAGGACAGCTGAACACCGGGGAGCTGTTTTTT
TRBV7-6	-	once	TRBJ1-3	CASSPDVLSGNTIYF	TGTGCCAGCAGCCCCGACGTCCTCTCTGGAAACACCATATATTTT
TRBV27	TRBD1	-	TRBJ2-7	CASSSDRANYEQYF	TGTGCCAGCAGTTCCGACAGGGCTAACTACGAGCAGTACTTC
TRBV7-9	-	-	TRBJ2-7	CASSSDSESYEQYF	TGTGCCAGCAGCTCAGACAGCGAATCCTACGAGCAGTACTTC
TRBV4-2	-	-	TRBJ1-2	CASSQGGGYTF	TGTGCCAGCAGCCAGGGGGGGGGCTACACCTTC
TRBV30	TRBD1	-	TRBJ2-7	CAWTLQGFEQYF	TGTGCCTGGACCCTACAGGGGTTCGAGCAGTACTTC
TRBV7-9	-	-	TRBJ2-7	CASSSADEQYF	TGTGCCAGCAGCTCGGCGGACGAGCAGTACTTC
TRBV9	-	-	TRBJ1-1	CASSYRETEAFF	TGTGCCAGCAGCTACAGGGAAACTGAAGCTTTCTTT
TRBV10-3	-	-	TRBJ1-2	CATGRDYGYTF	TGTGCCACAGGCAGGGACTATGGCTACACCTTC
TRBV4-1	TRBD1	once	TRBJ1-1	CASRSRTGDTEAFF	TGCGCCAGCAGGAGCCGGACAGGGGACACTGAAGCTTTCTTT
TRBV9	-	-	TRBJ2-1	CASSVNIYNEQFF	TGTGCCAGCAGCGTAAACATTTACAATGAGCAGTTCTTC
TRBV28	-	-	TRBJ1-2	CASSFGAHESGGYTF	TGTGCCAGCAGTTTTGGGGCCCACGAGTCTGGTGGCTACACCTTC
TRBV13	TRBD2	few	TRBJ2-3	CASSLVGLADVDTQYF	TGTGCCAGCAGCTTAGTTGGACTAGCGGATGTGGATACGCAGTATTTT
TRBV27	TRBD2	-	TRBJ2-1	CASSGSSGRGEQFF	TGTGCCAGCAGTGGATCTAGCGGGAGAGGTGAGCAGTTCTTC